The present T cell receptor beta chain was sequenced within a study of control samples from healthy donors and cancer patients. The data were produced by immunoSEQ multiplex PCR, yet TCRdb's version contains in-frame clones alone and is incomplete. This table holds about 170,000 clones, about 94% found once. The CDR3 is 17 residues long. CDR1 and CDR2 (germline): LNHDA, SQIVND (reference sequence). Trimming took 6 bases from V and 0 from J, leaving 18 bases between them. This chain joins TRBV19 and TRBJ1-3; the D gene is possibly TRBD1 (6 bases). The sample comprised blood. This sequence originates from a woman aged 55-75 years in good health. This CDR3 is CASRGTPTRISGNTIYF. The CDR3 nucleotides read TGTGCCAGTAGAGGGACACCTACTCGAATCTCTGGAAACACCATATATTTT.